Listed below are T cell receptor beta chains from one sample, sequenced in a study of T cell responses to AZD1222 COVID-19 vaccine. Sequenced by immunoSEQ multiplex PCR; TCRdb stores in-frame clones only, minus some. Counted here are 99,000 or so clones, more than 75% occurring once; the ten biggest clones make up less than 9.5%. Material: peripheral blood, obtained on day 0 of AZD1222 vaccination. These receptor sequences come from an adult in good health. Each CDR3 is given with its conserved first and last residue. Rows give clone size only sometimes, using once, few, many, or a class for an expanded clone.

clone_size	v_call	cdr3_length	j_call	cdr3_aa
once	TRBV7-7	13	TRBJ2-2	CASSFYSSGELFF
.	TRBV7-2	16	TRBJ2-3	CASSLRAGGRTDTQYF
.	TRBV19	13	TRBJ1-6	CASSRTGTSPLHF
.	TRBV7-9	14	TRBJ1-5	CASSPAVAGQPQHF
.	TRBV9	16	TRBJ2-7	CASSVGGSSGRYEQYF
.	TRBV18	15	TRBJ1-4	CASSPPVQRNEKLFF
.	TRBV10-3	12	TRBJ2-1	CAISAERNEQFF
.	TRBV30	15	TRBJ1-4	CAWSVRDGGGEKLFF
.	TRBV11-2	16	TRBJ2-5	CASSLNLAGGQETQYF
.	TRBV9	19	TRBJ1-4	CASSTRAGTGHATNEKLFF
.	TRBV4-2	16	TRBJ2-3	CASSQEALPRTDTQYF
.	TRBV19	15	TRBJ2-3	CASSPSGRGTDTQYF
.	TRBV4-3	17	TRBJ2-2	CASSQALAGTGTGELFF
.	TRBV7-8	14	TRBJ2-1	CASSLAGGSNEQFF
.	TRBV19	14	TRBJ2-5	CASSISGYQETQYF
.	TRBV5-5	14	TRBJ1-2	CASSWDDSRYGYTF
.	TRBV18	15	TRBJ2-5	CASSPQEMGQETQYF
once	TRBV6-5	13	TRBJ2-7	CASSYSHGRGEYF
once	TRBV2	14	TRBJ1-3	CASSGAGSGNTIYF
once	TRBV7-2	16	TRBJ2-1	CASSLLLAGAYNEQFF
once	TRBV6-1	15	TRBJ1-5	CASSEGWTIVQPQHF
.	TRBV6-5	13	TRBJ2-5	CATASGYQETQYF
once	TRBV4-2	17	TRBJ1-3	CASSRQGALSAGNTIYF
once	TRBV18	15	TRBJ2-3	CASSGRDLSTDTQYF
.	TRBV10-3	15	TRBJ1-5	CAISESLQLNQPQHF
.	TRBV6-2/TRBV6-3	14	TRBJ1-4	CASSYSDRNEKLFF
.	TRBV9	14	TRBJ2-7	CASSTRGQGYEQYF
.	TRBV5-4	16	TRBJ2-7	CASSFGLAGGPDEQYF
.	TRBV11-2	14	TRBJ2-5	CASSLGAAQETQYF
.	TRBV6-5	12	TRBJ1-1	CASVRINTEAFF
.	TRBV5-4	16	TRBJ2-5	CASSLGGNVGQETQYF
.	TRBV30	11	TRBJ1-4	CAWGVGEKLFF
.	TRBV7-9	11	TRBJ1-2	CASSLGGGYTF
.	TRBV3-1/TRBV3-2	13	TRBJ1-2	CASSQFRAAGYTF
.	TRBV7-2	14	TRBJ2-3	CASRPPQPADTQYF